Listed here are 3 T cell receptor beta chains from one sample, sequenced in a study of T cell responses to AZD1222 COVID-19 vaccine. Produced via immunoSEQ multiplex PCR; TCRdb's table is partial and in-frame only. Counted here are some 110,000 clones, about 89% occurring once; the ten biggest clones make up roughly 7%. The input for sequencing was peripheral blood, taken 28 days after the second AZD1222 dose. These TCRs come from an adult who received the AZD1222 COVID-19 vaccine.

The J gene is TRBJ2-3, the V gene TRBV3-1 (or the pseudogene TRBV3-2), with 7 bases aligning to TRBD2. Germline assignment: CDR1 LGHDT and CDR2 YNNKEL (reference sequence). V lost 3 bases to trimming and J lost 2 bases; unmatched junction nucleotides: 5. This CDR3 region has 15 residues. The CDR3 nucleotides read TGTGCCAGCAGCCACCCCAGCGGGACCACAGATACGCAGTATTTT. This codes for CASSHPSGTTDTQYF.

This sequence joins TRBV2 and TRBJ1-2; perhaps TRBD1 as D (5 bases). Germline CDR1 reads SNHLY; CDR2 reads FYNNEI. Trimming left V 8 bases short and J 3 bases short, with 13 bases between. This CDR3 contains 13 residues. CDR3 region: CASHTDNYYGYTF. DNA for the CDR3: TGTGCCAGCCATACGGACAACTACTATGGCTACACCTTC.

The rearrangement joins TRBV10-2 to TRBJ2-3, with D possibly TRBD2 on 7 matching bases. Per germline, CDR1 WSHSY and CDR2 SAAADI. V lost 3 bases and J lost 1, with 14 bases in between. The CDR3 is 16 residues long. CDR3 in amino acids: CASSDRGGGRTDTQYF. CDR3 coding DNA: TGCGCCAGCAGTGATAGGGGGGGAGGGCGCACAGATACGCAGTATTTT.